The clone carrying this TCR beta chain was found once. Its specificity is unknown. This sample stems from a study of T cell responses to AZD1222 COVID-19 vaccine. Regarding the study as a whole: Targets within unmutated variant regions were reportedly found for nearly half of spike-specific TCRs. Among the donors, most were white British and more were female, and clonal diversity was possibly underestimated.

CDR3 length: 14 amino acids. V lost 4 bases, J lost 5 bases, and 14 bases lay in between. Germline-derived CDR1 and CDR2 are SGHAT and FQNNGV. Only in-frame clones appear in the TCRdb table, and some are missing; sequencing was by immunoSEQ multiplex PCR. This table has roughly 100,000 clones, about 93% appearing once. This chain joins TRBV11-2 and TRBJ2-5; D unclear. The input for sequencing was peripheral blood, taken on day 0 of AZD1222 vaccination. The sequence derives from an adult in good health. This chain's CDR3 is CASSSAGLRETQYF. The DNA of the CDR3 is TGTGCCAGCAGCTCCGCTGGGCTGAGGGAGACCCAGTACTTC.